The rows below give T cell receptor beta chains drawn from one sample of a study of neurological immune-mediated disorders. One entry per CDR3 protein results from TCRdb running MiXCR on the 5' RACE reads. The sample lists tens of thousands of distinct CDR3 sequences; about 5.2% were seen once. Sequenced input: PBMCs. The source is a human donor with multiple sclerosis. The donor label of this sample is uncertain. CDR3s leave out the opening cysteine and the closing phenylalanine or tryptophan. Fields, in order: V gene, clone size, CDR3 protein. Clone sizes are given selectively: once, few, many, or a class where the clone is expanded.

>TRBV5-1|many
ASSRGGQGNTEAF
>TRBV6-5|many
ASRRDYNQPQH
>TRBV20-1|many
SAPGQGDTDTQY
>TRBV5-5|many
ASWGGSANIQY
>TRBV9|many
ASSVGPENTEAF
>TRBV29-1|many
SVQRSPETQY
>TRBV5-1|many
ASSLQGLQETQY
>TRBV15|many
ATSRTGDTEAF
>TRBV12-3/TRBV12-4|many
ASTSDTNTEAF
>TRBV20-1|medium-sized
SARDPGTISYNEQF
>TRBV5-1|medium-sized
ASSDELSGVNEQF
>TRBV20-1|many
SARDQPDTQY
>TRBV27|NA
ASIRGTGGENIQY
>TRBV3-1|many
ASSLRGTQY
>TRBV19|many
ASSSGQGVREQY
>TRBV20-1|many
SAGRQAATNEKLF
>TRBV5-1|many
ASSPQGYHYNEQF
>TRBV6-2/TRBV6-3|NA
ASSYSSETSGTSSTDTQY
>TRBV7-2|many
ASRSLLAGGQQF
>TRBV5-1|many
ASSLNGAFGNIQY
>TRBV12-3/TRBV12-4|medium-sized
ASSLRSDTQY
>TRBV12-3/TRBV12-4|many
ASSPGGLIYEQY
>TRBV20-1|many
SARRDTQY
>TRBV20-1|many
SATLDRGEQF
>TRBV5-5|many
ASSRTATISYEQY
>TRBV9|many
ASSVATSRTGTGISGANVLT
>TRBV10-3|many
AISELYAGTGGNEQY
>TRBV9|many
ASSVGGTQY
>TRBV5-1|many
ASSKRFRDRNTEAF
>TRBV5-1|many
ASSWGRGRIGRDIQY
>TRBV20-1|many
SARDETQGNTGELF
>TRBV7-9|many
ASSLGSSGVYNEQF
>TRBV24-1|many
ATSDPGNTEAF
>TRBV5-1|many
ASSFEGTDTQY
>TRBV20-1|many
SATEAGGYT
>TRBV20-1|many
SARDWAENTEAF
>TRBV4-2|many
ASSLGGLVNTGELF
>TRBV5-1|NA
ASSLAGQGLNEKLF
>TRBV3-1|many
ASNRRGGEKLF
>TRBV15|many
ATSFLGGSRTEAF
>TRBV6-4|many
ASSDRGGTEAF
>TRBV6-6|many
ASSYPNGGYT
>TRBV24-1|many
ATCCRGLSSYEQY
>TRBV5-1|many
ASSLVGQSFNEQF
>TRBV4-1|many
ASSSSRRVGSEAF
>TRBV3-1|many
ASSPEVSGNTIY
>TRBV7-9|many
ASRFELTGELF
>TRBV27|many
ASSLGRAWTEAF
>TRBV20-1|many
SAPRVNTEAF
>TRBV20-1|many
SAGGAGSSYNSPLH
>TRBV5-1|many
ASSHRLAGTDTQY
>TRBV20-1|NA
SARDWAVADTQY
>TRBV4-1|many
ASSRLEGYEQY
>TRBV7-8|many
ASSLRTGRSSYEQY
>TRBV24-1|many
ATSGGTVNTGELF
>TRBV5-1|NA
ASRGPGTGIAGELF